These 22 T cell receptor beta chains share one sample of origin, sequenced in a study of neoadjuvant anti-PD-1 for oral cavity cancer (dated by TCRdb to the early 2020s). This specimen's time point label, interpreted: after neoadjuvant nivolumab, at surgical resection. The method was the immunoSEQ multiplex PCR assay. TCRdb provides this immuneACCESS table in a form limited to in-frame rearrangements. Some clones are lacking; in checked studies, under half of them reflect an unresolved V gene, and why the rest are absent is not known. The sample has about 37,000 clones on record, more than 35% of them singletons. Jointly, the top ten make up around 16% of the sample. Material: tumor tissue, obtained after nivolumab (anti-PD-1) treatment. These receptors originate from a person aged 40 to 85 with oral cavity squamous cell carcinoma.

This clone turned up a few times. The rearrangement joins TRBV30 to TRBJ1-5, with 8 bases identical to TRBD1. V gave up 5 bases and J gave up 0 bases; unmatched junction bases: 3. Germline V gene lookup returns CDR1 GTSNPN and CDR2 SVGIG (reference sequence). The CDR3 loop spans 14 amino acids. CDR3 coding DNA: TGTGCCTGGGACAGGGGTAATAGCAATCAGCCCCAGCATTTT. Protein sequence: CAWDRGNSNQPQHF. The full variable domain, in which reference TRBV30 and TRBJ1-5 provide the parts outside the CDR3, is SQTIHQWPATLVQPVGSPLSLECTVEGTSNPNLYWYRQAAGRGLQLLFYSVGIGQISSEVPQNLSASRPQDRQFILSSKKLLLSDSGFYLCAWDRGNSNQPQHFGDGTRLSIL.

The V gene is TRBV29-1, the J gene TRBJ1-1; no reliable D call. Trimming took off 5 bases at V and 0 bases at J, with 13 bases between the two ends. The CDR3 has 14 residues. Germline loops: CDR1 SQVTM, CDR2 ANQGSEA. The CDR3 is CSVKVGSMNTEAFF. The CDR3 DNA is TGCAGCGTTAAGGTGGGAAGCATGAACACTGAAGCTTTCTTT.

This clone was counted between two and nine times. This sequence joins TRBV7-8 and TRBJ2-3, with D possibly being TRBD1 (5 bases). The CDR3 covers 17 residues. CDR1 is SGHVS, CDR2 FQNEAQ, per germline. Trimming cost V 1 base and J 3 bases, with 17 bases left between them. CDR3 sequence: CASSLGFQGSWTDTQYF. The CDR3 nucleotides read TGTGCCAGCAGCTTAGGCTTCCAGGGAAGTTGGACAGATACGCAGTATTTT.

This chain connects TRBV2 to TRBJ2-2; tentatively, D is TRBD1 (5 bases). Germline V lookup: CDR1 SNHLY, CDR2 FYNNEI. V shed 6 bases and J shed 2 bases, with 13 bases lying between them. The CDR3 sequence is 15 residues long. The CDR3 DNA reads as TGTGCCAGCAGCCCCGACAGAAGAAACACCGGGGAGCTGTTTTTT. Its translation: CASSPDRRNTGELFF.

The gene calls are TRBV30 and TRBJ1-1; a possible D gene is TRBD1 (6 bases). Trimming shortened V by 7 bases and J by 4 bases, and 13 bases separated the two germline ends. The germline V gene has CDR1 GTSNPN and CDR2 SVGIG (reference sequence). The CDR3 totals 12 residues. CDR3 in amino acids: CAFHREVTEAFF. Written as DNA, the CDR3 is TGTGCCTTCCACAGGGAGGTCACTGAAGCTTTCTTT.

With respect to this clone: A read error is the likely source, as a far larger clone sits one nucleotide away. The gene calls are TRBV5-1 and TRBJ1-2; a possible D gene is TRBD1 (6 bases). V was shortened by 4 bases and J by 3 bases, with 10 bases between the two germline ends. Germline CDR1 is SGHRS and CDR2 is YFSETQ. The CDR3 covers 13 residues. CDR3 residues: CASSVGGYYGYTF. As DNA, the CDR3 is TGCGCCAGCAGCGTAGGGGGATACTATGGCTACACCTTC.

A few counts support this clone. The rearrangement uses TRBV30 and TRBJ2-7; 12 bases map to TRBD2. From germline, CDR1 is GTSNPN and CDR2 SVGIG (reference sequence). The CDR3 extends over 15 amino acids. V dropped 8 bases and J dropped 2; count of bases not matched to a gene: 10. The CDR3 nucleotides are TGTGCCGCCGGACTAGCGGGATCGGTCCCCTACGAGCAGTACTTC. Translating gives CAAGLAGSVPYEQYF.

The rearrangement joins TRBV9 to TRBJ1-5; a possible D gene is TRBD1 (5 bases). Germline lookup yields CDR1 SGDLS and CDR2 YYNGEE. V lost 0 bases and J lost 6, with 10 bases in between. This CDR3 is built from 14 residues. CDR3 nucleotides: TGTGCCAGCAGCGTAGGAGGGGAGGGTCAGCCCCAGCATTTT. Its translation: CASSVGGEGQPQHF.

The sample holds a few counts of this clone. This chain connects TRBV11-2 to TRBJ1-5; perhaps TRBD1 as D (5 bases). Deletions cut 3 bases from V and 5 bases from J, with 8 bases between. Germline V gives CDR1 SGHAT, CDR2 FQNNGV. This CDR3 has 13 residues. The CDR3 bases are TGTGCCAGCAGCTTGGGGGAGCATCAGCCCCAGCATTTT. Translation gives CASSLGEHQPQHF.

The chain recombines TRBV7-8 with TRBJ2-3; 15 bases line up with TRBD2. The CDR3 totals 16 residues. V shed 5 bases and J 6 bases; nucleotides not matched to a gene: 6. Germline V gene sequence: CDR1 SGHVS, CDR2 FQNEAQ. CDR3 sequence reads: CASSTGTSGGRDTQYF. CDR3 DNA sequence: TGTGCCAGCAGCACCGGGACTAGCGGGGGGAGGGATACGCAGTATTTT. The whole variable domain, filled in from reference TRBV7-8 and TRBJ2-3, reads GAGVSQSPRYKVAKRGQDVALRCDPISGHVSLFWYQQALGQGPEFLTYFQNEAQLDKSGLPSDRFFAERPEGSVSTLKIQRTQQEDSAVYLCASSTGTSGGRDTQYFGPGTRLTVL.

CDR3 coding DNA: TGTGCCAGCAGCCCAGGGTCCAGGGCGGACACCATATATTTT. This sequence encodes CASSPGSRADTIYF. The V gene is TRBV28, the J gene TRBJ1-3; TRBD1 might be the D (5 bases). Germline V lookup: CDR1 MDHEN, CDR2 SYDVKM. The ends were cut back, 6 bases at V and 8 bases at J, with 17 bases in the middle. The CDR3 runs 14 residues.

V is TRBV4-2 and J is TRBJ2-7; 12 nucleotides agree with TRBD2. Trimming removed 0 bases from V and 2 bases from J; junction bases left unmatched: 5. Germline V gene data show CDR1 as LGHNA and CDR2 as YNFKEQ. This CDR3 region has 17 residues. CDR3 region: CASSQEVPSGRAYEQYF. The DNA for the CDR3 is TGTGCCAGCAGCCAAGAGGTGCCTAGCGGGAGGGCCTACGAGCAGTACTTC.

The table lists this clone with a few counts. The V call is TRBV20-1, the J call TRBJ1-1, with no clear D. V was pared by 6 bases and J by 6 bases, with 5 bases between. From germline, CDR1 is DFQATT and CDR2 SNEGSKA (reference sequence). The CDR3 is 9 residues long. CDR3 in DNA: TGCAGTGCCCTTCCTGAAGCTTTCTTT. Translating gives CSALPEAFF.

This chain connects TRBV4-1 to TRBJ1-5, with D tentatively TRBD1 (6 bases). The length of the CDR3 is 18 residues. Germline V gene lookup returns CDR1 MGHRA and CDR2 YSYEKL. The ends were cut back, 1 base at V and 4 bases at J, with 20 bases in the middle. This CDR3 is CASSQGALTGGPNQPQHF. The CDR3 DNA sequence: TGCGCCAGCAGCCAAGGGGCCCTGACAGGCGGTCCGAATCAGCCCCAGCATTTT.

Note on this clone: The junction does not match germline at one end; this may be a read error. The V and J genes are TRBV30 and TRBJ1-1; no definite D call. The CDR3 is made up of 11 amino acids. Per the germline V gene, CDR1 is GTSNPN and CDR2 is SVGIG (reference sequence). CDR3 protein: CAWSFYTEAFF. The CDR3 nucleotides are TGTGCCTGGAGTTTCTACACAGAAGCTTTCTTT.

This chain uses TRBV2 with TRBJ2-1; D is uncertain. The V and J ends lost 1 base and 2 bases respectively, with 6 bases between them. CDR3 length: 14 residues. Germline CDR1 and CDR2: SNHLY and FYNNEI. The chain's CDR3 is CASSEGETYNEQFF. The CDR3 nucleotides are TGTGCCAGCAGTGAAGGTGAGACCTACAATGAGCAGTTCTTC.

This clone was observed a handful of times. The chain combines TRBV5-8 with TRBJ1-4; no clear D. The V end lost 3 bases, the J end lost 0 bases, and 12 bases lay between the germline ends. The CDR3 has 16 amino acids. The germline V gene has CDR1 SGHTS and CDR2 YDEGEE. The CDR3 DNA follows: TGTGCCAGCAGCTGGCCCTTGAGTGCAACTAATGAAAAACTGTTTTTT. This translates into CASSWPLSATNEKLFF.

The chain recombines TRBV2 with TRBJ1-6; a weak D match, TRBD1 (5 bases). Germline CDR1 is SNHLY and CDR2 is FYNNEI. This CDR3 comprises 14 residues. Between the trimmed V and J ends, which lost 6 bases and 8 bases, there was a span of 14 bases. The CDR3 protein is CASRYRDRYSPLHF. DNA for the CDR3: TGTGCCAGCAGATACCGGGACCGCTATTCACCCCTCCACTTT.

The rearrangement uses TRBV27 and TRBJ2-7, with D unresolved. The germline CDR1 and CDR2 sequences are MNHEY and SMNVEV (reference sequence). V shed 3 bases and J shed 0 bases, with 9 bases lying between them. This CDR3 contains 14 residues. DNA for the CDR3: TGTGCCAGCAGTTTCGAGTTTTCCTCCTACGAGCAGTACTTC. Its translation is CASSFEFSSYEQYF.

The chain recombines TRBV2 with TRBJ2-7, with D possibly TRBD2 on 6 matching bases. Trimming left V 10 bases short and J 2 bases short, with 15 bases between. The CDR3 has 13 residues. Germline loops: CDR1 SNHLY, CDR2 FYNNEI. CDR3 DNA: TGTGCCATTTCGAAGGCGGGACCCTACGAGCAGTACTTC. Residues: CAISKAGPYEQYF.

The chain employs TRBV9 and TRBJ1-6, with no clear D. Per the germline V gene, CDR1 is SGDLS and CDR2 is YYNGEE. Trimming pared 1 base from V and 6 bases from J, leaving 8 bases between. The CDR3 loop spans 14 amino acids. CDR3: CASSVSSGNSPLHF. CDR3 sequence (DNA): TGTGCCAGCAGCGTATCCAGTGGTAATTCACCCCTCCACTTT.

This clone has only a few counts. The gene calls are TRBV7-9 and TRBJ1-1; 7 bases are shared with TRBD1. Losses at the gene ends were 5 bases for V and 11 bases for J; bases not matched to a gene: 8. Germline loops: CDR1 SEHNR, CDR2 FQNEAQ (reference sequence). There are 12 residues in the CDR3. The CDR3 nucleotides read TGTGCCAGCAGCCAATCAGGGGGGATTGCTTTCTTT. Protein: CASSQSGGIAFF. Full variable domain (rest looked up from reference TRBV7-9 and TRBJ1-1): DTGVSQNPRHKITKRGQNVTFRCDPISEHNRLYWYRQTLGQGPEFLTYFQNEAQLEKSRLLSDRFSAERPKGSFSTLEIQRTEQGDSAMYLCASSQSGGIAFFGQGTRLTVV.